A selection of T cell receptor beta chains follows, all from one sample in a study of T-cell memory formation after mild COVID-19. MiXCR, applied by TCRdb to the 5' RACE reads, yields one record per CDR3 protein. In the table there are over 150,000 distinct CDR3 sequences, roughly 18% of which are singletons. The sample consisted of PBMCs or a T cell subset sorted from them (not recorded which). These receptors came from a man aged 18 to 35 who had mild COVID-19 (a few samples of this study predate the infection). Cell type and time point are not known. Both conserved end residues are part of each CDR3. D genes are given only for firm matches. Not all rows give a size; the values are once, few, many and, for expanded clones, a class.

size,D,length,J,V,CDR3,DNA
few,TRBD2,18,TRBJ2-5,TRBV5-5,CASSLAQRLAGGPETQYF,TGTGCCAGCAGCTTGGCCCAGAGACTAGCGGGGGGGCCGGAGACCCAGTACTTC
-,-,15,TRBJ2-2,TRBV11-3,CASGLSGLNTGELFF,TGTGCCAGCGGCTTATCAGGGTTGAACACCGGGGAGCTGTTTTTT
-,-,14,TRBJ2-7,TRBV9,CASSVAPVGSEQYF,TGTGCCAGCAGCGTAGCCCCCGTGGGGTCCGAGCAGTACTTC
-,-,12,TRBJ1-1,TRBV11-2,CASSLLTGEAFF,TGTGCCAGCAGCCTCCTGACCGGTGAAGCTTTCTTT
-,-,14,TRBJ1-5,TRBV5-1,CASSPINSNQPQHF,TGCGCCAGCAGCCCGATTAATAGCAATCAGCCCCAGCATTTT
-,-,14,TRBJ2-5,TRBV5-4,CASSLEGLLETQYF,TGTGCCAGCAGCTTGGAGGGTTTGTTGGAGACCCAGTACTTC
few,-,15,TRBJ1-1,TRBV7-9,CASSPRTLRYTEAFF,TGTGCCAGCAGCCCGCGCACCCTTCGGTACACTGAAGCTTTCTTT
-,-,15,TRBJ1-2,TRBV20-1,CSARAPTTGNYGYTF,TGCAGTGCTAGAGCCCCAACCACAGGGAACTATGGCTACACCTTC
few,-,14,TRBJ2-3,TRBV5-1,CASSRISSTDTQYF,TGCGCCAGCAGCAGAATATCTAGCACAGATACGCAGTATTTT
few,TRBD1,15,TRBJ2-2,TRBV10-3,CAIRGQGTNTGELFF,TGTGCCATCAGGGGACAGGGGACGAACACCGGGGAGCTGTTTTTT
-,TRBD2,15,TRBJ2-7,TRBV5-1,CASSLGASGESEQYF,TGCGCCAGCAGCTTGGGGGCTAGCGGGGAGAGCGAGCAGTACTTC
-,-,14,TRBJ1-6,TRBV7-2,CASSLVQSPSPLHF,TGTGCCAGCAGCTTAGTCCAGTCCCCTTCACCCCTCCACTTT
-,TRBD1,14,TRBJ1-6,TRBV5-1,CASSLGQDNSPLHF,TGCGCCAGCAGCTTAGGACAGGATAATTCACCCCTCCACTTT
many,-,14,TRBJ2-5,TRBV5-1,CASSLGPPKETQYF,TGCGCCAGCAGCTTGGGACCCCCCAAAGAGACCCAGTACTTC
once,-,15,TRBJ1-1,TRBV3-1,CASSQGSAATTEAFF,TGTGCCAGCAGCCAAGGGTCCGCTGCCACCACTGAAGCTTTCTTT
-,-,14,TRBJ2-2,TRBV6-5,CASSRGPDTGELFF,TGTGCCAGCAGTCGTGGGCCCGACACCGGGGAGCTGTTTTTT
few,TRBD2,14,TRBJ2-1,TRBV12-3/TRBV12-4,CASRGLAENNEQFF,TGTGCCAGCAGGGGACTAGCGGAAAACAATGAGCAGTTCTTC
-,-,13,TRBJ2-5,TRBV24-1,CATSDGGSETQYF,TGTGCCACCAGTGATGGGGGCTCAGAGACCCAGTACTTC
-,TRBD2,15,TRBJ2-5,TRBV11-2,CASSIGTSGQETQYF,TGTGCCAGCAGCATAGGGACTAGCGGGCAGGAGACCCAGTACTTC
-,TRBD1,15,TRBJ2-1,TRBV7-9,CASSMGQVLHNEQFF,TGTGCCAGCAGCATGGGACAGGTCCTACACAATGAGCAGTTCTTC
few,-,13,TRBJ2-3,TRBV29-1,CSVEYQAKDTQYF,TGCAGCGTTGAATACCAGGCGAAAGATACGCAGTATTTT
many,-,12,TRBJ2-1,TRBV7-3,CASSRPGGEQFF,TGTGCCAGCAGCAGACCCGGGGGTGAGCAGTTCTTC
-,TRBD2,15,TRBJ2-1,TRBV7-9,CASSRVSGGVSEQFF,TGTGCCAGCAGCCGCGTTAGCGGGGGGGTCAGTGAGCAGTTCTTC
few,-,10,TRBJ2-7,TRBV12-3/TRBV12-4,CASSLGKQYF,TGTGCCAGCAGTCTTGGGAAGCAGTACTTC
-,-,16,TRBJ2-1,TRBV7-2,CASSQHAGREVNEQFF,TGTGCCAGCAGCCAGCACGCCGGGAGAGAGGTCAATGAGCAGTTCTTC
-,TRBD1,15,TRBJ2-2,TRBV29-1,CSVEPRGTYTGELFF,TGCAGCGTTGAACCCAGGGGGACCTACACCGGGGAGCTGTTTTTT
-,-,14,TRBJ1-1,TRBV28,CASSAPPGDTEAFF,TGTGCCAGCAGTGCCCCTCCAGGGGACACTGAAGCTTTCTTT
-,TRBD1,15,TRBJ2-3,TRBV7-9,CASSAGTGRTDTQYF,TGTGCCAGCAGCGCAGGGACAGGGCGCACAGATACGCAGTATTTT
medium-sized,-,15,TRBJ2-1,TRBV7-2,CASSLGAQSYNEQFF,TGTGCCAGCAGCTTGGGGGCTCAATCCTACAATGAGCAGTTCTTC
-,TRBD2,12,TRBJ2-1,TRBV12-3/TRBV12-4,CASSLTGGEQFF,TGTGCCAGCAGTTTAACGGGGGGTGAGCAGTTCTTC
-,TRBD1,11,TRBJ1-2,TRBV6-5,CASSQGQGYTF,TGTGCCAGCAGCCAGGGACAGGGCTACACCTTC
-,-,14,TRBJ2-2,TRBV18,CASSLGLDTGELFF,TGTGCCAGCTCATTAGGACTGGACACCGGGGAGCTGTTTTTT
few,-,14,TRBJ2-2,TRBV9,CASSVGRNTGELFF,TGTGCCAGCAGCGTAGGGCGGAACACCGGGGAGCTGTTTTTT
few,-,15,TRBJ1-1,TRBV21-1,CASSLNEEGFTEAFF,TGTGCCAGCAGCCTCAATGAGGAGGGGTTCACTGAAGCTTTCTTT
-,TRBD1,16,TRBJ1-6,TRBV15,CATSRGQGGKDPPLHF,TGTGCCACCAGCAGGGGACAGGGGGGCAAGGATCCACCCCTACACTTT
few,-,13,TRBJ2-7,TRBV6-5,CASSYSRGYEQYF,TGTGCCAGCAGTTACTCCCGGGGCTACGAGCAGTACTTC
few,TRBD1,14,TRBJ1-1,TRBV2,CASSAGGRGTEAFF,TGTGCCAGCAGTGCAGGGGGCCGTGGAACTGAAGCTTTCTTT
few,-,13,TRBJ1-5,TRBV10-3,CAIQGHQDQPQHF,TGTGCCATTCAAGGGCACCAAGATCAGCCCCAGCATTTT
-,-,14,TRBJ1-3,TRBV30,CAWSRGSSGNTIYF,TGTGCCTGGAGTAGGGGCAGCTCTGGAAACACCATATATTTT
many,TRBD1,18,TRBJ2-3,TRBV7-3,CASSSPARPGQATDTQYF,TGTGCCAGCAGCTCCCCCGCAAGACCGGGACAGGCCACAGATACGCAGTATTTT
-,-,13,TRBJ1-2,TRBV4-3,CASSPVSNYGYTF,TGCGCCAGCAGCCCGGTCTCTAACTATGGCTACACCTTC
few,-,12,TRBJ1-2,TRBV6-5,CASSPDTGGYTF,TGTGCCAGCAGTCCAGATACGGGTGGCTACACCTTC
few,-,15,TRBJ2-3,TRBV4-1,CASSRVPDPTDTQYF,TGCGCCAGCAGCCGCGTCCCGGACCCCACAGATACGCAGTATTTT
few,TRBD2,18,TRBJ2-3,TRBV7-3,CASSSPGTSGDGTDTQYF,TGTGCCAGCAGCTCACCGGGGACTAGCGGGGACGGGACAGATACGCAGTATTTT
many,-,15,TRBJ1-1,TRBV7-2,CASSLEYGVNTEAFF,TGTGCCAGCAGCTTAGAATACGGGGTGAACACTGAAGCTTTCTTT
-,TRBD1,16,TRBJ2-3,TRBV6-2/TRBV6-3,CASRDPGTGGADTQYF,TGTGCCAGCAGGGACCCCGGGACAGGGGGGGCAGATACGCAGTATTTT
few,-,12,TRBJ2-5,TRBV23-1,CAARVIEETQYF,TGCGCCGCCAGGGTGATTGAGGAGACCCAGTACTTC
few,-,14,TRBJ2-3,TRBV5-8,CASSRRQGTDTQYF,TGTGCCAGCAGCCGACGCCAAGGGACAGATACGCAGTATTTT
few,-,13,TRBJ1-2,TRBV30,CAWSVQGIYGYTF,TGTGCCTGGAGTGTACAGGGAATATATGGCTACACCTTC
-,TRBD2,20,TRBJ2-3,TRBV3-1,CASSQVIRLAGVAGSDTQYF,TGTGCCAGCAGCCAGGTCATAAGGCTAGCGGGGGTCGCTGGCTCAGATACGCAGTATTTT
many,TRBD2,16,TRBJ2-1,TRBV5-1,CASSVTSGGMGHEQFF,TGCGCCAGCAGCGTGACTAGCGGGGGCATGGGGCATGAGCAGTTCTTC
-,TRBD1,14,TRBJ1-2,TRBV4-3,CASSQSRQGIGYTF,TGCGCCAGCAGCCAATCGAGACAGGGTATCGGCTACACCTTC
once,-,16,TRBJ1-5,TRBV7-2,CASSAGVSWGNQPQHF,TGTGCCAGCAGTGCTGGGGTCTCGTGGGGCAATCAGCCCCAGCATTTT
few,-,16,TRBJ1-4,TRBV18,CASSRRTTGVEEKLFF,TGTGCCAGCTCACGTCGGACGACAGGTGTGGAAGAAAAACTGTTTTTT
few,-,11,TRBJ1-1,TRBV11-2,CASSLVTGAFF,TGTGCCAGCAGCTTGGTGACAGGAGCTTTCTTT
-,-,13,TRBJ1-6,TRBV7-9,CASSMSRFRALHF,TGTGCCAGCAGCATGAGCCGGTTTCGGGCCCTCCACTTT
-,-,14,TRBJ1-1,TRBV19,CASSPGPGLRGAFF,TGTGCCAGTAGTCCCGGACCCGGCCTAAGGGGAGCTTTCTTT